The 25 T cell receptor beta chains below were found in one sample sequenced in a study of blood T cell repertoires in COVID-19. Assay used: immunoSEQ multiplex PCR; TCRdb lists only in-frame clones, some missing. In the table there are under 150,000 clones, 84% of which are singletons. The specimen was PBMCs or T cells enriched from blood (not recorded which). The receptors stem from a woman between 50 and 59 years old who had been exposed to COVID-19.

The J gene is TRBJ1-2, the V gene TRBV19, with D maybe TRBD1 (6 bases). Germline assignment: CDR1 LNHDA and CDR2 SQIVND (reference sequence). The CDR3 length is 14 residues. V was shortened by 6 bases and J by 2 bases, with 13 bases between the two germline ends. CDR3 sequence: CASRVSGGNYGYTF. The CDR3 DNA sequence: TGTGCCAGTAGGGTATCGGGGGGCAACTATGGCTACACCTTC.

The V call is TRBV15, the J call TRBJ2-3; D is possibly TRBD2 (6 bases). This CDR3 is 13 amino acids long. V was trimmed by 7 bases and J by 1 base, leaving 9 bases between them. The germline CDR1 and CDR2 sequences are LNHNV and YYDKDF (reference sequence). CDR3 DNA sequence: TGTGCCACCACGGCTAGCGGCACAGATACGCAGTATTTT. Residues: CATTASGTDTQYF. Full variable domain (remainder filled in from reference TRBV15 and TRBJ2-3): DAMVIQNPRYQVTQFGKPVTLSCSQTLNHNVMYWYQQKSSQAPKLLFHYYDKDFNNEADTPDNFQSRRPNTSFCFLDIRSPGLGDTAMYLCATTASGTDTQYFGPGTRLTVL.

This sequence joins TRBV25-1 and TRBJ2-1, with TRBD2 matching over 8 bases. Trimming at V came to 4 bases and at J to 6 bases, leaving 14 bases not matched to a gene. The CDR3 consists of 17 residues. Germline assignment: CDR1 MGHDK and CDR2 SYGVNS. The DNA of the CDR3 is TGTGCCAGCAGTGTATGGGCCGGGGGGGGCAATGGCAATGAGCAGTTCTTC. This gives the protein CASSVWAGGGNGNEQFF.

The gene calls are TRBV19 and TRBJ1-2, with 7 bases fitting TRBD1. The CDR3 has 16 residues. The trim removed 1 base at V and 6 bases at J, leaving 11 bases unmatched. CDR1 and CDR2 (germline): LNHDA, SQIVND (reference sequence). The CDR3 nucleotides read TGTGCCAGTAGTATAGCCCGACAGGGAAGGGGAAATGGCTACACCTTC. Its translation: CASSIARQGRGNGYTF.

The chain links TRBV7-2 to TRBJ2-1; 10 bases map to TRBD1. The CDR3 sequence is 15 residues long. Germline V gene lookup returns CDR1 SGHTA and CDR2 FQGNSA. The trim removed 5 bases at V and 4 bases at J, leaving 5 bases unmatched. The CDR3 coding sequence is TGTGCCAGCAGCGTCCGGGACAGGGGTTACAATGAGCAGTTCTTC. The encoded protein is CASSVRDRGYNEQFF. Looking up the rest from reference TRBV7-2 and TRBJ2-1 gives the full variable domain: GAGVSQSPSNKVTEKGKDVELRCDPISGHTALYWYRQSLGQGLEFLIYFQGNSAPDKSGLPSDRFSAERTGGSVSTLTIQRTQQEDSAVYLCASSVRDRGYNEQFFGPGTRLTVL.

The chain carries TRBV7-2 and TRBJ2-1; 11 bases fit TRBD2. The J segment lost 9 bases and the V segment lost 3 bases, leaving 7 bases of the junction unmatched. This CDR3 has 15 amino acids. Germline CDR1 SGHTA, CDR2 FQGNSA. Here the CDR3 DNA reads TGTGCCAGCAGCTTTAGCGGGGGGGCCCTCGGTGAGCAGTTCTTC. It translates to CASSFSGGALGEQFF.

This chain connects TRBV19 to TRBJ2-1; 12 bases align to TRBD2. Per the germline V gene, CDR1 is LNHDA and CDR2 is SQIVND (reference sequence). J lost 9 bases, V lost 7 bases, and 10 bases had no gene match. The CDR3 contains 15 residues. Here the CDR3 reads CASNGASGRAGEQFF. CDR3 in DNA: TGTGCCAGTAACGGGGCTAGCGGGAGGGCAGGTGAGCAGTTCTTC.

This clone is a singleton in its sample. This chain links TRBV9 with TRBJ2-2; 12 positions match TRBD2. CDR3 length: 16 residues. The V gene's germline CDR1 is SGDLS and CDR2 YYNGEE. The V gene end was trimmed by 3 bases and the J gene end by 7 bases; junction bases not matched to a gene: 7. The CDR3 sequence: CASSALAGGLGGELFF. For the CDR3, the DNA is TGTGCCAGCAGCGCTCTAGCGGGAGGGTTAGGCGGGGAGCTGTTTTTT.

The chain links TRBV28 to TRBJ2-7; tentatively, D is TRBD2 (6 bases). Trimming left V 5 bases short and J 1 base short, with 9 bases between. This CDR3 comprises 13 residues. Germline-derived CDR1 and CDR2 are MDHEN and SYDVKM. The DNA for the CDR3 is TGTGCCAGCAGTCTCCTAGCGTCCTACGAGCAGTACTTC. Translation: CASSLLASYEQYF.

The rearrangement links TRBV6-5 to TRBJ2-2, with D unclear. The germline V gene encodes CDR1 MNHEY and CDR2 SVGAGI. CDR3 length: 14 amino acids. V dropped 0 bases and J dropped 8 bases, with 10 bases sitting between them. The CDR3 spells CASSYSRYQGELFF. The CDR3 bases are TGTGCCAGCAGTTACTCCCGATATCAGGGGGAGCTGTTTTTT.

V usage is TRBV29-1 and J usage is TRBJ2-1, with 7 bases that match TRBD1. Trimming cost V 8 bases and J 2 bases; bases outside gene matches: 6. Germline V CDR1 and CDR2: SQVTM, ANQGSEA. The CDR3 has 13 residues. CDR3 bases: TGCAGCTCCCGCCAGGGGGCCTACAATGAGCAGTTCTTC. Encoded protein: CSSRQGAYNEQFF.

The rearrangement joins TRBV6-5 to TRBJ2-7; 8 nucleotides line up with TRBD1. Losses at the gene ends were 6 bases for V and 5 bases for J; bases not matched to a gene: 12. CDR3 length equals 15 residues. Germline CDR1 MNHEY, CDR2 SVGAGI. CDR3 bases: TGTGCCAGCAGCCAGGGCGCAGGGGGCTGGAACGAGCAGTACTTC. It yields the protein CASSQGAGGWNEQYF.

The chain combines TRBV7-9 with TRBJ1-2; D is ambiguous. This CDR3 spans 13 amino acids. Trimming shortened V by 1 base and J by 2 bases, and 5 bases separated the two germline ends. Germline V gene data show CDR1 as SEHNR and CDR2 as FQNEAQ (reference sequence). In DNA form, the CDR3 reads TGTGCCAGCAGCTTAGGCCGGAACTATGGCTACACCTTC. Its protein is CASSLGRNYGYTF.

This rearrangement joins TRBV12-3 or TRBV12-4 to TRBJ1-1, with 8 bases that match TRBD1. After removal of 8 bases from V and 11 bases from J, the junction contained 13 bases not matched to a gene. The CDR3 is 13 residues long. This CDR3 is CASDGQGGFLAFF. The CDR3 region has the DNA TGTGCCAGCGATGGACAGGGAGGGTTCCTTGCTTTCTTT.

This chain connects TRBV7-9 to TRBJ1-2, with D hard to call. CDR1 and CDR2 from the germline V gene are SEHNR and FQNEAQ (reference sequence). V shed 5 bases and J shed 6 bases, with 25 bases lying between them. The CDR3 loop spans 17 amino acids. As DNA, the CDR3 is TGTGCCAGCAGCCTACCCGCGGGGATCATCGGCTTCAATGGCTACACCTTC. The encoded protein is CASSLPAGIIGFNGYTF.

This chain connects TRBV18 to TRBJ1-1; D unclear. Germline V gene lookup returns CDR1 KGHSH and CDR2 LQKENI. This CDR3 has 11 amino acids. V shed 10 bases and J shed 4 bases, with 10 bases lying between them. DNA of the CDR3: TGTGCCAACGGGGTTGGCACTGAAGCTTTCTTT. The encoded protein is CANGVGTEAFF.

This chain connects TRBV6-5 to TRBJ2-2, with D possibly TRBD1 on 5 matching bases. The CDR3 is 15 residues long. Trimming pared 2 bases from V and 5 bases from J, leaving 12 bases between. From germline, CDR1 is MNHEY and CDR2 SVGAGI. For the CDR3, the DNA is TGTGCCAGCAGTTACGACCAGCAGGGAACCGGGGAGCTGTTTTTT. Translating it yields CASSYDQQGTGELFF.

This clone turned up a few times. The J gene is TRBJ1-1, the V gene TRBV7-6; weak D call: TRBD1 (5 bases). Looked up from germline, CDR1 is SGHVS and CDR2 is FNYEAQ. V lost 3 bases to trimming and J lost 4 bases, with 21 bases between them. CDR3 length: 17 residues. CDR3 amino acids: CASSLLPDGGPGTEAFF. The DNA of the CDR3 is TGTGCCAGCAGCTTGTTACCGGACGGGGGTCCGGGCACTGAAGCTTTCTTT.

This sequence joins TRBV19 and TRBJ2-2; a weak D match, TRBD2 (5 bases). Germline V gene sequence: CDR1 LNHDA, CDR2 SQIVND (reference sequence). The CDR3 length is 13 residues. V lost 6 bases to trimming and J lost 7 bases, with 12 bases between them. DNA of the CDR3: TGTGCCAGTAGCACCCCGGGGAACGGGGAGCTGTTTTTT. This sequence encodes CASSTPGNGELFF.

A single count supports this clone. This rearrangement joins TRBV7-3 to TRBJ1-6, with 9 bases that match TRBD1. Trimming removed 6 bases from V and 6 bases from J; junction bases left unmatched: 3. There are 14 residues in the CDR3. Germline lookup yields CDR1 SGHTA and CDR2 FQGTGA. CDR3 nucleotides: TGTGCCAGCAGTCGGACAGGGGCTAATTCACCCCTCCACTTT. It specifies CASSRTGANSPLHF. Together with reference TRBV7-3 and TRBJ1-6, the CDR3 gives the full variable domain: GAGVSQTPSNKVTEKGKYVELRCDPISGHTALYWYRQSLGQGPEFLIYFQGTGAADDSGLPNDRFFAVRPEGSVSTLKIQRTERGDSAVYLCASSRTGANSPLHFGNGTRLTVT.

V usage is TRBV7-2 and J usage is TRBJ2-4; TRBD1 is a possible D gene (6 bases). Germline V CDR1 and CDR2: SGHTA, FQGNSA. The CDR3 has 15 amino acids. V was clipped by 0 bases and J by 9 bases, with 15 bases between them. The CDR3 DNA sequence: TGTGCCAGCAGCTTAGCGGTAGGGCGAGGGGGCATTCAGTACTTC. Translated: CASSLAVGRGGIQYF. Based on the CDR3 plus reference TRBV7-2 and TRBJ2-4, the full variable domain is GAGVSQSPSNKVTEKGKDVELRCDPISGHTALYWYRQSLGQGLEFLIYFQGNSAPDKSGLPSDRFSAERTGGSVSTLTIQRTQQEDSAVYLCASSLAVGRGGIQYFGAGTRLSVL.

This clone was observed once. J is TRBJ2-7 and V is TRBV5-6, with 9 positions matching TRBD2. The CDR3 spans 14 residues. In germline, CDR1 is SGHDT, CDR2 YYEEEE. V trimming: 5 bases; J trimming: 4 bases; junction bases outside the gene matches: 7. CDR3 nucleotides: TGTGCCAGCAGAAGGACTAGCGAGTGGTACGAGCAGTACTTC. This gives the protein CASRRTSEWYEQYF.

The count of this clone is one. The genes are TRBV7-2 and TRBJ2-1, with 11 nucleotides matching TRBD2. Germline V lookup: CDR1 SGHTA, CDR2 FQGNSA. J gave up 9 bases and V 5 bases, and 9 bases lay outside the gene matches. CDR3 length equals 15 residues. The CDR3 nucleotides read TGTGCCAGCAGCGCATTAGCGGGAGGGTACCGTGAGCAGTTCTTC. Translated: CASSALAGGYREQFF.

The rearrangement joins TRBV4-3 to TRBJ2-3; 10 bases match TRBD2. Trimming took 1 base from V and 4 from J; bases not matched to a gene: 5. The V gene's germline CDR1 is LGHNA and CDR2 YSLEER. The CDR3 consists of 16 residues. CDR3 region: CASSQVGLAGADTQYF. Written as DNA, the CDR3 is TGCGCCAGCAGCCAAGTCGGTCTAGCGGGGGCAGATACGCAGTATTTT.

CDR3 coding DNA: TGTGCCATCAGTGACTTTCGGGCAGCGGGAAAAAACATTCAGTACTTC. Translation gives CAISDFRAAGKNIQYF. This chain connects TRBV10-3 to TRBJ2-4; TRBD2 matches 7 bases. Germline CDR1 is ENHRY and CDR2 is SYGVKD. CDR3 length equals 16 residues. Trimming took 3 bases from V and 4 from J; bases not matched to a gene: 9.